Each of the 32 T cell receptor beta chains below was sequenced from the same sample in a study of cytomegalovirus exposure and HLA in healthy donors listed by TCRdb under 2017. Library prep was done by the immunoSEQ multiplex PCR assay. For the multiplex PCR, a mixture combining 60 forward primers for TCR Vbeta segments and 13 reverse primers for TCR Jbeta segments was used. The table comes from immuneACCESS by way of TCRdb, which keeps in-frame sequences with V and J called. Part of the clones is missing from these tables; in studies checked, under half for an unresolved V gene and the rest for unknown reasons. A total of 120,000 or so clones appear in this sample, roughly four fifths of them only once. About 11% of the sample is in the top ten clones. The sequencing input was PBMCs. The receptors come from a male donor in good health and CMV-seropositive.

The chain uses TRBV20-1 and TRBJ2-3; D is uncertain. Trimming stripped 5 bases from V and 6 bases from J, with 9 bases between. The CDR3 is 11 residues long. The V gene's germline CDR1 is DFQATT and CDR2 SNEGSKA (reference sequence). CDR3 in amino acids: CSASYVDTQYF. Here the CDR3 DNA reads TGCAGTGCTTCCTATGTCGATACGCAGTATTTT.

The chain couples TRBV5-8 to TRBJ2-5, with 15 bases matching TRBD2. Looked up from germline, CDR1 is SGHTS and CDR2 is YDEGEE. The CDR3 length is 17 residues. With V trimmed by 4 bases and J by 2 bases, 6 bases remained unmatched. The CDR3 nucleotides read TGTGCCAGCAGCCGGGGACTAGCGGGAGGAGTACAAGAGACCCAGTACTTC. As protein: CASSRGLAGGVQETQYF.

V and J are TRBV5-5 and TRBJ1-2; the D is unclear. The CDR3 contains 13 residues. The germline V and J ends were trimmed by 0 bases and 3 bases, with 6 bases remaining between them. Germline V lookup: CDR1 SGHKS, CDR2 YYEKEE (reference sequence). The CDR3 DNA sequence: TGTGCCAGCAGCTTGGTTAGCTACTATGGCTACACCTTC. Its protein is CASSLVSYYGYTF.

V gene TRBV9 combines with J gene TRBJ2-7, with 12 bases matching TRBD2. This CDR3 is built from 15 residues. V gave up 5 bases and J gave up 7 bases; unmatched junction bases: 10. CDR1 and CDR2 (germline): SGDLS, YYNGEE. In DNA, the CDR3 is TGTGCCAGCAGTCAAGACAAGGGACTAGCGGGTGAGCAGTACTTC. Its protein is CASSQDKGLAGEQYF.

The chain is built from TRBV7-2 and TRBJ1-1, with 9 bases aligning to TRBD1. This CDR3 spans 15 amino acids. Looked up from germline, CDR1 is SGHTA and CDR2 is FQGNSA. V shed 5 bases and J 6 bases; nucleotides not matched to a gene: 10. CDR3 bases: TGTGCCAGCAGCATGACAGGGGGAATAATGGCTGAAGCTTTCTTT. Translating it yields CASSMTGGIMAEAFF.

The chain has TRBV7-3 and TRBJ1-2; TRBD1 might be the D (6 bases). In germline, CDR1 is SGHTA, CDR2 FQGTGA. The CDR3 has 14 amino acids. Deletions cut 0 bases from V and 6 bases from J, with 11 bases between. CDR3 sequence: CASSLTLWDNGYTF. CDR3 nucleotide sequence: TGTGCCAGCAGCTTAACGTTATGGGACAATGGCTACACCTTC.

V is TRBV27 and J is TRBJ2-5, with 9 nucleotides matching TRBD1. With the DNA end fitting TRBJ2-7 better, the J assignment may be wrong. Germline CDR1 is MNHEY and CDR2 is SMNVEV (reference sequence). The CDR3 length is 14 residues. The CDR3 is CASSSGQGYYEQYF. The CDR3 nucleotides are TGTGCCAGCAGTTCGGGACAGGGTTACTACGAGCAGTACTTC.

The DNA for the CDR3 is TGCGCCAGCAGCCTACTCCTCTCCGCGGGAGCTGGGCAAGAGACCCAGTACTTC. This sequence encodes CASSLLLSAGAGQETQYF. The V gene is TRBV4-1, the J gene TRBJ2-5; 7 nucleotides agree with TRBD2. There are 18 residues in the CDR3. Per the germline V gene, CDR1 is MGHRA and CDR2 is YSYEKL. V gave up 4 bases and J gave up 2 bases; unmatched junction bases: 16.

The chain employs TRBV19 and TRBJ2-7, with 11 bases identical to TRBD1. Germline-derived CDR1 and CDR2 are LNHDA and SQIVND (reference sequence). The J segment lost 0 bases and the V segment lost 8 bases, leaving 0 bases of the junction unmatched. CDR3 length: 13 amino acids. As DNA, the CDR3 is TGTGCCAGTGGGACAGGGGGCTCCTACGAGCAGTACTTC. This sequence encodes CASGTGGSYEQYF.

The V call is TRBV7-9, the J call TRBJ1-4; TRBD1 matches at 8 bases. V lost 5 bases and J lost 4; bases outside the gene matches: 9. The CDR3 length is 16 residues. Germline values: CDR1 SEHNR, CDR2 FQNEAQ (reference sequence). The CDR3 nucleotides are TGTGCCAGCAGCACTCGGACAGGGAGCGGTAATGAAAAACTGTTTTTT. Its protein product is CASSTRTGSGNEKLFF.

This chain joins TRBV18 and TRBJ2-7; 8 bases align to TRBD1. Germline trimming cut 3 bases from V and 4 bases from J; bases unmatched to any gene: 8. CDR1 and CDR2 (germline): KGHSH, LQKENI. CDR3 length: 15 amino acids. This chain's CDR3 is CASSPQGTGLYEQYF. The CDR3 DNA follows: TGTGCCAGCTCACCTCAAGGGACAGGCTTGTACGAGCAGTACTTC.

The rearrangement uses TRBV2 and TRBJ1-1, with D tentatively TRBD1 (5 bases). V lost 8 bases and J lost 3, with 13 bases in between. There are 13 residues in the CDR3. CDR1 and CDR2 from the germline V gene are SNHLY and FYNNEI. Here the CDR3 reads CASERDWDTEAFF. The CDR3 DNA reads TGTGCCAGCGAACGGGACTGGGACACTGAAGCTTTCTTT.

V gene TRBV7-3 combines with J gene TRBJ2-1, with 8 bases fitting TRBD1. Germline CDR1 and CDR2: SGHTA and FQGTGA. The CDR3 runs 13 residues. The junction had 4 bases not matched to a gene; V was cut back by 4 bases and J by 8 bases. The CDR3 DNA reads as TGTGCCAGCAGCTCCCCGGACAGGGATGAGCAGTTCTTC. This translates into CASSSPDRDEQFF.

CDR3: CASTTRDIGTDTQYF. Written as DNA, the CDR3 is TGTGCCAGCACCACCCGGGACATCGGCACAGATACGCAGTATTTT. The rearrangement joins TRBV6-6 to TRBJ2-3, with TRBD1 as a possible D gene (6 bases). V dropped 7 bases and J dropped 1 base, with 15 bases sitting between them. CDR3 size: 15 residues. Germline lookup yields CDR1 MNHNY and CDR2 SVGAGI (reference sequence).

This rearrangement joins TRBV6-4 to TRBJ1-5; D gene uncertain. The CDR3 extends over 13 amino acids. Germline V gives CDR1 MRHNA, CDR2 SNTAGT. With 5 bases removed from V and 3 bases from J, the gap between germline ends came to 8 bases. CDR3: CASSPGDNQPQHF. As DNA, the CDR3 is TGTGCCAGCAGTCCCGGGGACAATCAGCCCCAGCATTTT.

This sequence joins TRBV6-5 and TRBJ2-5; 11 bases agree with TRBD1. Near its end, the DNA agrees better with TRBJ2-7, so the J call may be wrong. CDR3 length equals 14 residues. Germline CDR1 reads MNHEY; CDR2 reads SVGAGI. In DNA, the CDR3 is TGTGCCAGCAAGGAGGACAGGGGGCCTTACGAGCAGTACTTC. Encoded protein: CASKEDRGPYEQYF.

The J gene is TRBJ2-7, the V gene TRBV13; 9 nucleotides line up with TRBD1. Trimming removed 8 bases from V and 3 bases from J; junction bases left unmatched: 8. This CDR3 has 14 residues. The germline V gene has CDR1 PRHDT and CDR2 FYEKMQ (reference sequence). The CDR3 region is CASGPGDRDYEQYF. The CDR3 DNA follows: TGTGCCAGCGGCCCGGGGGACAGGGACTACGAGCAGTACTTC.

The chain is built from TRBV5-1 and TRBJ2-5, with TRBD2 matching 7 bases. The J call is uncertain, as TRBJ2-7 better fits the DNA end. The CDR3 spans 13 residues. The V gene's germline CDR1 is SGHRS and CDR2 YFSETQ. The CDR3, as DNA: TGCGCCAGCAGCTGGGGACTAAAGGGCGAGCAGTACTTC. Translating it yields CASSWGLKGEQYF.

The V gene is TRBV30, the J gene TRBJ2-7, with 7 bases lining up with TRBD1. J lost 1 base, V lost 5 bases, and 8 bases had no gene match. Per the germline V gene, CDR1 is GTSNPN and CDR2 is SVGIG (reference sequence). CDR3 size: 14 residues. CDR3 DNA sequence: TGTGCCTGGGGCAGGGGGAGAAGGTCCTACGAGCAGTACTTC. Amino acid sequence: CAWGRGRRSYEQYF.

This clone was counted between two and nine times. The V gene is TRBV29-1, the J gene TRBJ1-1, with 9 bases fitting TRBD1. Looked up from germline, CDR1 is SQVTM and CDR2 is ANQGSEA. The junction had 7 bases not matched to a gene; V was cut back by 4 bases and J by 4 bases. The CDR3 contains 14 residues. For the CDR3, the DNA is TGCAGCGTTGCCCGGGACAGGGTTGTCACTGAAGCTTTCTTT. Protein sequence: CSVARDRVVTEAFF.

The chain employs TRBV28 and TRBJ2-7, with D uncertain. From germline, CDR1 is MDHEN and CDR2 SYDVKM. CDR3 length: 12 residues. The V end lost 3 bases, the J end lost 7 bases, and 10 bases lay between the germline ends. The CDR3 nucleotides read TGTGCCAGCAGTTTCCAAACTTTAGAGCAGTACTTC. Translated: CASSFQTLEQYF.

The chain recombines TRBV4-3 with TRBJ2-7; possible D gene TRBD1, 6 bases. The length of the CDR3 is 15 residues. Between the trimmed V and J ends, which lost 0 bases and 2 bases, there was a span of 11 bases. Germline V gives CDR1 LGHNA, CDR2 YSLEER. DNA for the CDR3: TGCGCCAGCAGCCAAGATCTGGGGGCGGCCTACGAGCAGTACTTC. It encodes CASSQDLGAAYEQYF.

This clone was counted a single time. The CDR3 nucleotides are TGTGCCAGCAGTCCGCGGCCCTCCTATGGCTACACCTTC. It is translated as CASSPRPSYGYTF. J is TRBJ1-2 and V is TRBV6-5, with D hard to call. Germline loops: CDR1 MNHEY, CDR2 SVGAGI. CDR3 size: 13 residues. The V and J ends lost 5 bases and 4 bases respectively, with 11 bases between them.

The chain couples TRBV10-3 to TRBJ2-2, with TRBD1 matching 7 bases. The CDR3 runs to 17 residues. The germline CDR1 and CDR2 sequences are ENHRY and SYGVKD. The V gene end was trimmed by 2 bases and the J gene end by 7 bases; junction bases not matched to a gene: 13. In DNA, the CDR3 is TGTGCCATCAGTGAGCCGGATCGACAGGGACGGGTCGGGGAGCTGTTTTTT. It codes for CAISEPDRQGRVGELFF.

The V gene is TRBV11-2, the J gene TRBJ2-1, with 11 bases lining up with TRBD2. Trimming cost V 1 base and J 1 base; bases outside gene matches: 9. CDR1 is SGHAT and CDR2 is FQNNGV in the germline V gene. The CDR3 is 19 residues long. CDR3 loop: CASSLGRLAGQGSYNEQFF. In DNA, the CDR3 is TGTGCCAGCAGCTTAGGTAGACTAGCGGGACAGGGTTCCTACAATGAGCAGTTCTTC. Supplemented by reference TRBV11-2 and TRBJ2-1, the full variable domain reads EAGVAQSPRYKIIEKRQSVAFWCNPISGHATLYWYQQILGQGPKLLIQFQNNGVVDDSQLPKDRFSAERLKGVDSTLKIQPAKLEDSAVYLCASSLGRLAGQGSYNEQFFGPGTRLTVL.

This clone was seen only once. V and J are TRBV27 and TRBJ2-3; TRBD2 might be the D (6 bases). The V and J ends lost 1 base and 0 bases respectively, with 8 bases between them. This CDR3 comprises 15 residues. Germline CDR1 MNHEY, CDR2 SMNVEV (reference sequence). Here the CDR3 reads CASSLYGRSTDTQYF. The CDR3 DNA sequence: TGTGCCAGCAGTTTATACGGGAGAAGCACAGATACGCAGTATTTT.

This chain connects TRBV19 to TRBJ1-3; no reliable D call. CDR1 and CDR2 (germline): LNHDA, SQIVND (reference sequence). This CDR3 comprises 15 residues. Between the trimmed V and J ends, which lost 7 bases and 0 bases, there was a span of 13 bases. The CDR3 reads CASTFVGDSGNTIYF. The CDR3, as DNA: TGTGCCAGTACCTTTGTCGGGGACTCTGGAAACACCATATATTTT.

This chain uses TRBV5-5 with TRBJ2-5; possibly TRBD1 for D (7 bases). This CDR3 has 16 amino acids. CDR1 and CDR2 from the germline V gene are SGHKS and YYEKEE (reference sequence). The ends were cut back, 2 bases at V and 4 bases at J, with 18 bases in the middle. The CDR3 sequence: CASSFSFRRGRETQYF. CDR3 nucleotides: TGTGCCAGCAGCTTCTCCTTTAGGAGGGGGCGAGAGACCCAGTACTTC.

This clone was recorded only once. The J gene is TRBJ2-1, the V gene TRBV6-5; D unclear. Per germline, CDR1 MNHEY and CDR2 SVGAGI. The CDR3 runs 13 residues. V lost 6 bases to trimming and J lost 4 bases, with 10 bases between them. CDR3 protein: CASRRDKYNEQFF. CDR3 coding DNA: TGTGCCAGCAGGAGAGACAAGTACAATGAGCAGTTCTTC.

The rearrangement uses TRBV19 and TRBJ1-1; D uncertain. The CDR3 covers 13 residues. Germline V gene sequence: CDR1 LNHDA, CDR2 SQIVND (reference sequence). V lost 4 bases, J lost 4 bases, and 10 bases lay in between. As DNA, the CDR3 is TGTGCCAGTAGTACACGGGCGGGCACTGAAGCTTTCTTT. As protein: CASSTRAGTEAFF.

The V gene is TRBV5-8, the J gene TRBJ2-1; TRBD2 aligns across 7 bases. Trimming removed 4 bases from V and 4 bases from J; junction bases left unmatched: 8. Germline lookup yields CDR1 SGHTS and CDR2 YDEGEE. The CDR3 contains 15 residues. The CDR3 spells CASSGRLAVYNEQFF. The DNA of the CDR3 is TGTGCCAGCAGCGGGCGGCTAGCGGTGTACAATGAGCAGTTCTTC.

The genes are TRBV9 and TRBJ2-1; 8 nucleotides match TRBD2. V trimming: 0 bases; J trimming: 4 bases; junction bases outside the gene matches: 3. The CDR3 spans 15 residues. CDR1 and CDR2 (germline): SGDLS, YYNGEE. The DNA for the CDR3 is TGTGCCAGCAGCGTAGTCCCGGGAGGGTACAATGAGCAGTTCTTC. It encodes CASSVVPGGYNEQFF.